This T cell receptor (beta chain) was sequenced for a study of cytomegalovirus exposure and HLA in healthy donors. The germline V gene encodes CDR1 ENHRY and CDR2 SYGVKD. The CDR3 spans 13 residues. The V gene end was trimmed by 9 bases and the J gene end by 4 bases; junction bases not matched to a gene: 4. Vbeta (60) and Jbeta (13) primers were used in the PCR. Some clones are missing from TCRdb's copy, which holds only in-frame ones; the method was immunoSEQ multiplex PCR. The sample contains about 170,000 clones, 85% of which appear only once. This sequence originates from a man in his thirties or forties in good health and CMV-seropositive. V is TRBV10-3 and J is TRBJ1-2, with 11 nucleotides matching TRBD1. The sample taken for sequencing was PBMCs. CDR3 protein: CAIAGQGGYGYTF. The CDR3 coding sequence is TGTGCCATTGCGGGACAGGGGGGCTATGGCTACACCTTC.